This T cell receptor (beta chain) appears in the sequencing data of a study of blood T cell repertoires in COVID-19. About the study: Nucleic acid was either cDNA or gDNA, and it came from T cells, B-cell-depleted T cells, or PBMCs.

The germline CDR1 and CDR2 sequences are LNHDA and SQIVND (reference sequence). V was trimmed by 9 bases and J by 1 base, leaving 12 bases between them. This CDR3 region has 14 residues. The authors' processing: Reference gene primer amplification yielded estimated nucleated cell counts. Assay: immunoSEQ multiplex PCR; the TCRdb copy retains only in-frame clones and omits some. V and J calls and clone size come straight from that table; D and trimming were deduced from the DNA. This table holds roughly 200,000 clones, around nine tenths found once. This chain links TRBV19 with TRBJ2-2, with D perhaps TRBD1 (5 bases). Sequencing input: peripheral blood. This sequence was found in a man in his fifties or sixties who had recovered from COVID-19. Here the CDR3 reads CASKIGQNTGELFF. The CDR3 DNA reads TGTGCCAGCAAAATCGGACAGAACACCGGGGAGCTGTTTTTT. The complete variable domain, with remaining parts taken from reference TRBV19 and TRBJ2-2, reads DGGITQSPKYLFRKEGQNVTLSCEQNLNHDAMYWYRQDPGQGLRLIYYSQIVNDFQKGDIAEGYSVSREKKESFPLTVTSAQKNPTAFYLCASKIGQNTGELFFGEGSRLTVL.